These 26 T cell receptor beta chains originate from one sample sequenced in a study of spatial heterogeneity in lung cancer. Time point meaning: blood at routine non-recurrence follow-up after resection. From the 5' RACE reads, TCRdb called clonotypes with MiXCR, one entry per CDR3 protein. This table has more than 30,000 distinct CDR3 sequences, 10% appearing once. Source: PBMCs, taken at follow-up. These receptors originate from a female donor with early-stage non-small cell lung cancer.

This clonotype appeared many times. The CDR3 DNA sequence: TGTGCCAGCAGCCATTCGGACAGGGGCCTGACCGGGGAGCTGTTTTTT. Translating gives CASSHSDRGLTGELFF. J is TRBJ2-2 and V is TRBV3-1, with 9 positions matching TRBD1. The CDR3 consists of 16 residues. The junction had 7 bases not matched to a gene; V was cut back by 3 bases and J by 5 bases. Germline CDR1 reads LGHDT; CDR2 reads YNNKEL (reference sequence). Looking up the rest from reference TRBV3-1 and TRBJ2-2 gives the full variable domain: DTAVSQTPKYLVTQMGNDKSIKCEQNLGHDTMYWYKQDSKKFLKIMFSYNNKELIINETVPNRFSPKSPDKAHLNLHINSLELGDSAVYFCASSHSDRGLTGELFFGEGSRLTVL.

The rearrangement links TRBV20-1 to TRBJ1-1; D gene uncertain. In germline, CDR1 is DFQATT, CDR2 SNEGSKA (reference sequence). Trimming cost V 2 bases and J 0 bases, with 10 bases left between them. This CDR3 region has 14 residues. The CDR3 protein is CSARFEVVNTEAFF. The CDR3 DNA reads TGCAGTGCTAGATTCGAGGTTGTGAACACTGAAGCTTTCTTT.

This clonotype was seen ten or more times. The J gene is TRBJ1-2, the V gene TRBV28; D may be TRBD1 (6 bases). CDR3 size: 14 residues. Trimming removed 7 bases at V and 1 base at J, with 13 bases between. Germline V CDR1 and CDR2: MDHEN, SYDVKM. This CDR3 is CASIVRGSNYGYTF. CDR3 nucleotide sequence: TGTGCCAGCATTGTGAGGGGGAGTAACTATGGCTACACCTTC.

This clonotype was detected only a few times. This sequence joins TRBV14 and TRBJ1-4; TRBD1 aligns across 10 bases. Germline V gene sequence: CDR1 SGHDN, CDR2 FVKESK. The CDR3 length is 15 residues. The ends lost 4 bases at V and 8 bases at J; junction bases unmatched: 7. The CDR3 loop is CASSPSGQGREKLFF. CDR3 sequence (DNA): TGTGCCAGCAGCCCCTCGGGACAGGGGAGAGAAAAACTGTTTTTT.

This clonotype was observed many times. The chain links TRBV29-1 to TRBJ2-1, with 7 bases lining up with TRBD2. J was trimmed by 0 bases and V by 7 bases; bases with no gene match: 6. This CDR3 region has 14 residues. The germline gives CDR1 SQVTM, CDR2 ANQGSEA. The CDR3 spells CSATSDLSYNEQFF. In DNA form, the CDR3 reads TGCAGCGCTACTAGCGACCTCTCCTACAATGAGCAGTTCTTC.

This clonotype was recorded a few times. This chain uses TRBV20-1 with TRBJ2-7; the D gene is possibly TRBD1 (5 bases). Germline V gene lookup returns CDR1 DFQATT and CDR2 SNEGSKA (reference sequence). The length of the CDR3 is 14 residues. Between the trimmed V and J ends, which lost 0 bases and 2 bases, there was a span of 11 bases. The CDR3 protein is CSAREPDSTYEQYF. CDR3 in DNA: TGCAGTGCTAGAGAGCCCGACAGTACCTACGAGCAGTACTTC.

This clonotype was seen a handful of times. CDR3 sequence: CASSLSTGGVFDEQFF. The CDR3 bases are TGTGCCAGCAGCTTGTCAACGGGCGGGGTATTCGATGAGCAGTTCTTC. This chain joins TRBV7-2 and TRBJ2-1; tentatively, D is TRBD2 (6 bases). Trimming shortened V by 3 bases and J by 8 bases, and 20 bases separated the two germline ends. The CDR3 is 16 amino acids. The germline V gene has CDR1 SGHTA and CDR2 FQGNSA.

This clonotype was detected only a few times. This rearrangement joins TRBV20-1 to TRBJ2-1, with D unresolved. The CDR3 spans 12 residues. CDR1 and CDR2 from the germline V gene are DFQATT and SNEGSKA (reference sequence). The V end was cut by 1 base, the J end by 8 bases, with 9 bases between. The CDR3 here is CSARVPLDEQFF. In DNA, the CDR3 is TGCAGTGCTAGAGTGCCCCTCGATGAGCAGTTCTTC.

This clonotype was counted a few times. This sequence joins TRBV7-8 and TRBJ2-7, with 10 bases identical to TRBD1. With V trimmed by 2 bases and J by 9 bases, 4 bases remained unmatched. The germline V gene has CDR1 SGHVS and CDR2 FQNEAQ. The CDR3 covers 13 residues. DNA of the CDR3: TGTGCCAGCAGCTTAAGGGGACAGGGGCTGCAGTACTTC. Translating gives CASSLRGQGLQYF.

In its sample, this clonotype was seen many times. This chain links TRBV12-3 or TRBV12-4 with TRBJ2-5; 10 nucleotides line up with TRBD1. V was pared by 5 bases and J by 7 bases, with 4 bases of the junction left unmatched. The CDR3 spans 13 residues. The CDR3 sequence is CASSRQGAGTQYF. The CDR3 DNA sequence: TGTGCCAGCAGTCGACAGGGGGCAGGGACCCAGTACTTC.

In its sample, this clonotype ranks as medium-sized. V gene TRBV5-1 combines with J gene TRBJ1-6; 10 nucleotides align to TRBD1. The CDR3 is 15 residues long. Germline values: CDR1 SGHRS, CDR2 YFSETQ. V gave up 0 bases and J gave up 10 bases; unmatched junction bases: 4. The CDR3 spells CASSLAGQGRSPLHF. The CDR3 DNA sequence: TGCGCCAGCAGCTTGGCGGGACAGGGGCGCTCACCCCTCCACTTT.

This clonotype was seen at least ten times. V gene TRBV6-6 combines with J gene TRBJ2-7; a weak D match, TRBD1 (6 bases). V shed 6 bases and J shed 7 bases, with 16 bases lying between them. The CDR3 contains 13 residues. Germline V CDR1 and CDR2: MNHNY, SVGAGI (reference sequence). The CDR3, as DNA: TGTGCCAGCAGCCCGGGACACGCCTGGGAGCAGTACTTC. Protein: CASSPGHAWEQYF.

The chain employs TRBV5-1 and TRBJ1-4; D unclear. Between the trimmed V and J ends, which lost 4 bases and 0 bases, there was a span of 7 bases. The germline gives CDR1 SGHRS, CDR2 YFSETQ. CDR3 length: 14 amino acids. The CDR3 DNA sequence: TGCGCCAGCAGCCTCACGCCAACTAATGAAAAACTGTTTTTT. Translating gives CASSLTPTNEKLFF.

This chain uses TRBV20-1 with TRBJ2-2, with TRBD2 identical over 8 bases. J lost 5 bases, V lost 3 bases, and 8 bases had no gene match. Germline V gives CDR1 DFQATT, CDR2 SNEGSKA (reference sequence). The CDR3 is 15 residues long. As DNA, the CDR3 is TGCAGTGCTAGGACGAGCGGGGGTGGGACCGGGGAGCTGTTTTTT. Translated, it gives CSARTSGGGTGELFF.

The V call is TRBV2, the J call TRBJ2-6; D may be TRBD2 (6 bases). V dropped 4 bases and J dropped 0 bases, with 19 bases sitting between them. This CDR3 spans 19 amino acids. In germline, CDR1 is SNHLY, CDR2 FYNNEI. In nucleotides, the CDR3 is TGTGCCAGCAGTGCCAAAACCGTCTTGGGGGGCTCTGGGGCCAACGTCCTGACTTTC. Translation: CASSAKTVLGGSGANVLTF.

V usage is TRBV5-1 and J usage is TRBJ1-2; TRBD1 agrees at 7 bases. The CDR3 totals 15 residues. Germline-derived CDR1 and CDR2 are SGHRS and YFSETQ. The V segment lost 2 bases and the J segment 6 bases; nucleotides outside the gene matches: 10. The CDR3 nucleotides are TGCGCCAGCAGCTTTACAGGGGTGGTCTATGATGGCTACACCTTC. It codes for CASSFTGVVYDGYTF.

This clonotype was recorded a few times. The chain has TRBV19 and TRBJ2-7; maybe TRBD2 (7 bases). V dropped 2 bases and J dropped 2 bases, with 10 bases sitting between them. The CDR3 extends over 14 amino acids. Germline V CDR1 and CDR2: LNHDA, SQIVND (reference sequence). The CDR3 loop reads CASSIRGGPYEQYF. CDR3 coding DNA: TGTGCCAGTAGTATAAGGGGGGGCCCCTACGAGCAGTACTTC.

A few counts support this clonotype. For the CDR3, the DNA is TGTGCCAGCAGCTACCGACAGCCCAGCACAGATACGCAGTATTTT. Amino acids: CASSYRQPSTDTQYF. The V and J genes are TRBV6-2 or TRBV6-3 and TRBJ2-3; D may be TRBD1 (5 bases). Germline CDR1 MNHEY, CDR2 SVGEGT. V was clipped by 6 bases and J by 0 bases, with 13 bases between them. The CDR3 covers 15 residues.

This sequence joins TRBV29-1 and TRBJ1-1; TRBD1 matches 9 bases. The CDR3 contains 14 residues. Unmatched junction bases numbered 9, after V lost 4 bases and J lost 6 bases. Germline loops: CDR1 SQVTM, CDR2 ANQGSEA. CDR3 region: CSVVGDRADPEAFF. CDR3 coding DNA: TGCAGCGTTGTAGGGGACAGGGCCGATCCTGAAGCTTTCTTT.

This clonotype was seen repeatedly, ten times or more. The rearrangement links TRBV4-1 to TRBJ2-7; no reliable D call. The CDR3 length is 14 residues. V lost 0 bases, J lost 7 bases, and 13 bases lay in between. CDR1 is MGHRA and CDR2 is YSYEKL in the germline V gene. The DNA for the CDR3 is TGCGCCAGCAGCCAAGAAGAGGACCACGGGGAGCAGTACTTC. Protein product: CASSQEEDHGEQYF.

V is TRBV28 and J is TRBJ2-5, with a weak D call TRBD2 (6 bases). The CDR3 runs to 15 residues. V was trimmed by 4 bases and J by 3 bases, leaving 15 bases between them. The germline gives CDR1 MDHEN, CDR2 SYDVKM. The CDR3 region has the DNA TGTGCCAGCAGTTACCCCCCGGGACTCGAAGAGACCCAGTACTTC. It yields the protein CASSYPPGLEETQYF.

This clonotype is classed as medium-sized. The chain links TRBV5-1 to TRBJ2-1; 10 bases fit TRBD2. The trim removed 3 bases at V and 5 bases at J, leaving 8 bases unmatched. Germline V gene lookup returns CDR1 SGHRS and CDR2 YFSETQ. This CDR3 region has 16 residues. This chain's CDR3 is CASSSGLAEPNNEQFF. The CDR3 DNA sequence: TGCGCCAGCAGCTCCGGACTAGCGGAGCCTAACAATGAGCAGTTCTTC.

This chain joins TRBV7-9 and TRBJ2-2; no clear D gene. The CDR3 is 10 residues long. The germline V gene has CDR1 SEHNR and CDR2 FQNEAQ (reference sequence). V lost 11 bases and J 3 bases, leaving 4 bases between the germline ends. CDR3: CAGYTGELFF. CDR3 coding DNA: TGTGCCGGATACACCGGGGAGCTGTTTTTT. The full variable domain, rest sourced from reference TRBV7-9 and TRBJ2-2, is DTGVSQNPRHKITKRGQNVTFRCDPISEHNRLYWYRQTLGQGPEFLTYFQNEAQLEKSRLLSDRFSAERPKGSFSTLEIQRTEQGDSAMYLCAGYTGELFFGEGSRLTVL.

The DNA for the CDR3 is TGTGCCAGCAGCGTAGACAGATCCCCAGATACGCAGTATTTT. It codes for CASSVDRSPDTQYF. J is TRBJ2-3 and V is TRBV9; no reliable D call. Germline values: CDR1 SGDLS, CDR2 YYNGEE. The CDR3 totals 14 residues. Trimming cost V 0 bases and J 4 bases, with 9 bases left between them.

Many counts were recorded for this clonotype. The chain carries TRBV4-1 and TRBJ2-1; D perhaps matches TRBD1 (5 bases). The CDR3 covers 17 residues. Germline lookup yields CDR1 MGHRA and CDR2 YSYEKL. The V gene lost 4 bases and the J gene lost 12 bases, with 28 bases spanning the gap. CDR3 in amino acids: CASSPRITNYLQGAQFF. The CDR3 DNA follows: TGCGCCAGCAGCCCACGAATCACAAATTACCTCCAGGGCGCGCAGTTCTTC.

This clonotype was counted at least ten times. The V and J genes are TRBV29-1 and TRBJ1-1; D is perhaps TRBD1 (5 bases). V was cut by 3 bases and J by 0 bases, with 8 bases left in between. Germline values: CDR1 SQVTM, CDR2 ANQGSEA. The CDR3 has 13 residues. The CDR3, as DNA: TGCAGCGTTGACAAGGGACTGAACACTGAAGCTTTCTTT. Its protein is CSVDKGLNTEAFF.